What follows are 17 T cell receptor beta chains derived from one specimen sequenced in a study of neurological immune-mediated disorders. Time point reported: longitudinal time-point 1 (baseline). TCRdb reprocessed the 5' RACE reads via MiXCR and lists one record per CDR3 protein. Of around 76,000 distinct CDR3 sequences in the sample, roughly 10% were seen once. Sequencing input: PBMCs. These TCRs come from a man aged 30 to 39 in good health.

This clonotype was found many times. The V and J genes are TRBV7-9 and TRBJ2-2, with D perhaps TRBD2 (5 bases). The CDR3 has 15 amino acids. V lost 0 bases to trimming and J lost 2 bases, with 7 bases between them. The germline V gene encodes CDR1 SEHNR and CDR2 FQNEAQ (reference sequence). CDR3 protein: CASSLAGVNTGELFF. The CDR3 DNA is TGTGCCAGCAGCTTAGCCGGGGTAAACACCGGGGAGCTGTTTTTT. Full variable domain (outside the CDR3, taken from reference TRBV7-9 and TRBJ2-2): DTGVSQNPRHKITKRGQNVTFRCDPISEHNRLYWYRQTLGQGPEFLTYFQNEAQLEKSRLLSDRFSAERPKGSFSTLEIQRTEQGDSAMYLCASSLAGVNTGELFFGEGSRLTVL.

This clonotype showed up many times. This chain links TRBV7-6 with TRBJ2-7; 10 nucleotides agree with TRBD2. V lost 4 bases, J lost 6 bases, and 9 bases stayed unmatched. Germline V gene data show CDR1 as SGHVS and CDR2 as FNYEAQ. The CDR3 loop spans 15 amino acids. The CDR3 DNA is TGTGCCAGCAGCTCTACTAGCGGGGCTCTCCTCGAGCAGTACTTC. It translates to CASSSTSGALLEQYF.

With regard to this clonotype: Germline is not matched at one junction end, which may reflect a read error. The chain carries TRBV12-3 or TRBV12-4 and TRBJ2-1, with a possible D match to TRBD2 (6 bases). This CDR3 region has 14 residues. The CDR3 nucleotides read TGTGCCAACAGTTTAGGGGCGGGAAACAATGAGCAGTTCTTC. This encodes CANSLGAGNNEQFF.

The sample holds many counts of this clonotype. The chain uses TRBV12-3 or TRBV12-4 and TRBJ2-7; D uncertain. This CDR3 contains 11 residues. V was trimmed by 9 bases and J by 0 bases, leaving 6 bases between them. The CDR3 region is CASSGSYEQYF. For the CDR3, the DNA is TGTGCCAGTTCGGGCTCCTACGAGCAGTACTTC.

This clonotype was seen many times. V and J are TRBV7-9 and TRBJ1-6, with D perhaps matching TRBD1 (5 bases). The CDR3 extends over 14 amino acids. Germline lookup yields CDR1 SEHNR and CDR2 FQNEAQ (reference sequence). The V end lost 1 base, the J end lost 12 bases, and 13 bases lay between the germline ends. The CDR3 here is CASSLVGPWEPLHF. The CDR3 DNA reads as TGTGCCAGCAGCTTAGTGGGACCGTGGGAACCCCTCCACTTT.

CDR3 in DNA: TGTGCCAGCAGTGTTGCGGGAACAACTAATGAAAAACTGTTTTTT. It codes for CASSVAGTTNEKLFF. The V gene is TRBV12-3 or TRBV12-4, the J gene TRBJ1-4; D remains ambiguous. This CDR3 region has 15 residues. V lost 5 bases and J 0 bases, leaving 10 bases between the germline ends.

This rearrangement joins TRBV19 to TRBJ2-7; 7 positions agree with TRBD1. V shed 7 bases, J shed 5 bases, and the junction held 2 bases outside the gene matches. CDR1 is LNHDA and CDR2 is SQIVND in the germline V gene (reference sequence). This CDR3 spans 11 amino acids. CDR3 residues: CASTDRDEQYF. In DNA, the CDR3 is TGTGCCAGTACCGACAGGGACGAGCAGTACTTC.

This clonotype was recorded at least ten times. The chain's CDR3 is CASSWDSHNEQFF. In nucleotides, the CDR3 is TGCGCCAGCAGCTGGGACAGCCACAATGAGCAGTTCTTC. V and J are TRBV5-1 and TRBJ2-1, with 7 positions matching TRBD1. V shed 3 bases and J 5 bases; nucleotides not matched to a gene: 2. This CDR3 has 13 residues. Germline-derived CDR1 and CDR2 are SGHRS and YFSETQ. Drawing the rest from reference TRBV5-1 and TRBJ2-1, the complete variable domain is KAGVTQTPRYLIKTRGQQVTLSCSPISGHRSVSWYQQTPGQGLQFLFEYFSETQRNKGNFPGRFSGRQFSNSRSEMNVSTLELGDSALYLCASSWDSHNEQFFGPGTRLTVL.

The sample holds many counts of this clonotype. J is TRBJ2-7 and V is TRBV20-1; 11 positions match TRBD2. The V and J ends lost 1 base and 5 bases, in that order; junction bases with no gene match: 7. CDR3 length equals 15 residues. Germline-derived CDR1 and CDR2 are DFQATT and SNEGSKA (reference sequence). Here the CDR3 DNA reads TGCAGTGCTAGAGGGGATAGCGGGAGGGCCCACGAGCAGTACTTC. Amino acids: CSARGDSGRAHEQYF.

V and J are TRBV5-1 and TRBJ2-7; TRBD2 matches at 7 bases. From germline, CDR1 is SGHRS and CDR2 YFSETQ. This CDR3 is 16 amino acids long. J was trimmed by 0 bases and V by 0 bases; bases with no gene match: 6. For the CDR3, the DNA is TGCGCCAGCAGCTTGGTTGCGGGACTAACCTCCTACGAGCAGTACTTC. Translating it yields CASSLVAGLTSYEQYF.

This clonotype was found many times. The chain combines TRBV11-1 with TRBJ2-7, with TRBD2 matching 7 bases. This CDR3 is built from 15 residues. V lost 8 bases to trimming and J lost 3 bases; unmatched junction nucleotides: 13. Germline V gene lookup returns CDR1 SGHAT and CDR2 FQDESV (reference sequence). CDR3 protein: CASHSGGGAIYEQYF. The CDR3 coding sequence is TGTGCCAGCCACTCCGGGGGAGGGGCCATCTACGAGCAGTACTTC. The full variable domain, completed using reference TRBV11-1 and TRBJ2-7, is EAEVAQSPRYKITEKSQAVAFWCDPISGHATLYWYRQILGQGPELLVQFQDESVVDDSQLPKDRFSAERLKGVDSTLKIQPAELGDSAMYLCASHSGGGAIYEQYFGPGTRLTVT.

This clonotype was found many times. The CDR3 DNA sequence: TGTGCCAGCAGTTCTATGACGGTATCCTACGAGCAGTACTTC. It specifies CASSSMTVSYEQYF. The rearrangement uses TRBV28 and TRBJ2-7; the D is unclear. The CDR3 runs 14 residues. V was clipped by 4 bases and J by 1 base, with 11 bases between them. Germline V gives CDR1 MDHEN, CDR2 SYDVKM.

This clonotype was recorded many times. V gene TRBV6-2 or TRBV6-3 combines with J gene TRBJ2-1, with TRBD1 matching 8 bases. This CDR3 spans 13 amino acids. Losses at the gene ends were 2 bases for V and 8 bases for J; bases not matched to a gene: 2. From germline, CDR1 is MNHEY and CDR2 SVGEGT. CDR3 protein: CASSYTGGDEQFF. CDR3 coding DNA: TGTGCCAGCAGTTACACAGGGGGTGATGAGCAGTTCTTC.

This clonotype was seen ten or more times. CDR3: CAISPRTGSTYEQYF. CDR3 DNA sequence: TGTGCCATCAGTCCCAGGACAGGGAGTACCTACGAGCAGTACTTC. This sequence joins TRBV10-3 and TRBJ2-7, with 8 bases lining up with TRBD1. The germline V gene encodes CDR1 ENHRY and CDR2 SYGVKD. The CDR3 consists of 15 residues. V was pared by 5 bases and J by 2 bases, with 8 bases of the junction left unmatched.

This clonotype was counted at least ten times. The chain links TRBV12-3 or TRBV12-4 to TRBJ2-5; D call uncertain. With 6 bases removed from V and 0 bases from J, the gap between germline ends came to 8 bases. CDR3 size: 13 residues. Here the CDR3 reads CASRIGHQETQYF. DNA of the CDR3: TGTGCCAGCAGGATAGGCCACCAAGAGACCCAGTACTTC.

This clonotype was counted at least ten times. CDR3 protein: CSARDRGGRAYEQYF. DNA for the CDR3: TGCAGTGCTAGAGATCGGGGGGGGAGAGCCTACGAGCAGTACTTC. V and J are TRBV20-1 and TRBJ2-7; TRBD2 matches 8 bases. The germline V gene has CDR1 DFQATT and CDR2 SNEGSKA (reference sequence). V gave up 0 bases and J gave up 2 bases; unmatched junction bases: 6. CDR3 length equals 15 residues.

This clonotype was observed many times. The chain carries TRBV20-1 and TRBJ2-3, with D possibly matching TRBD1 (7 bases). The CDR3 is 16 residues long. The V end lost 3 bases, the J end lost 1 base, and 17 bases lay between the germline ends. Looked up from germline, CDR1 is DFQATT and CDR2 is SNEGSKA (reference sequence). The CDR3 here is CSASGGQEGGTDTQYF. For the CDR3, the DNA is TGCAGTGCTAGTGGTGGACAGGAGGGCGGCACAGATACGCAGTATTTT.